A selection of T cell receptor beta chains follows, all from one sample in a study of shared clonotypes between healthy human individuals. Assay used: immunoSEQ multiplex PCR; TCRdb lists only in-frame clones, some missing. The data hold 2 million to 2.5 million clones, with over 90% observed a single time. Sequenced input: naive CD4+ T cells from PBMCs. Receptors were obtained from a man aged 18 to 30 in good health. Some clones in this sample may be carry-over from other donors' samples. CDR3s include the opening cysteine and the closing phenylalanine or tryptophan. A D gene is named only where the DNA matches it firmly. Part of the rows lack a size; the others show once, few, many or a class for expanded clones.

cdr3_nt: TGTGCCAGCAGCTCCGGACACAACACCGGGGAGCTGTTTTTT
cdr3_aa: CASSSGHNTGELFF
j_call: TRBJ2-2
v_call: TRBV7-3
clone_size: NA
cdr3_length: 14
d_call: NA

cdr3_nt: TGCGCCAGCAGGGGCCCGGACGGCTACGAGCAGTACTTC
cdr3_aa: CASRGPDGYEQYF
j_call: TRBJ2-7
v_call: TRBV10-1
clone_size: NA
cdr3_length: 13
d_call: NA

cdr3_nt: TGTGCCAGTAGTATTGGTAACTCTGGGGCCAACGTCCTGACTTTC
cdr3_aa: CASSIGNSGANVLTF
j_call: TRBJ2-6
v_call: TRBV19
clone_size: NA
cdr3_length: 15
d_call: NA

cdr3_nt: TGTGCCAGCAGTTTAAAGGCTAGCGCCCAAGAGACCCAGTACTTC
cdr3_aa: CASSLKASAQETQYF
j_call: TRBJ2-5
v_call: TRBV28
clone_size: NA
cdr3_length: 15
d_call: NA

cdr3_nt: TGTGCCATCAGTGAGTCCTTCAATCAGCCCCAGCATTTT
cdr3_aa: CAISESFNQPQHF
j_call: TRBJ1-5
v_call: TRBV10-3
clone_size: NA
cdr3_length: 13
d_call: NA

cdr3_nt: TGCGCCAGCATCCCCGGCCCCGCATCTCTTAGGGGCGAGCAGTACTTC
cdr3_aa: CASIPGPASLRGEQYF
j_call: TRBJ2-7
v_call: TRBV5-1
clone_size: NA
cdr3_length: 16
d_call: NA

cdr3_nt: TGTGCCAGCAGCAAGGGACTAGCGACCTACGAGCAGTACTTC
cdr3_aa: CASSKGLATYEQYF
j_call: TRBJ2-7
v_call: TRBV9
clone_size: NA
cdr3_length: 14
d_call: TRBD2

cdr3_nt: TGTGCCAGCAGGACACAAGGGACTAGTGGCTACGAGCAGTACTTC
cdr3_aa: CASRTQGTSGYEQYF
j_call: TRBJ2-7
v_call: TRBV27
clone_size: NA
cdr3_length: 15
d_call: TRBD2

cdr3_nt: TGCGCCAGCAGCTGGCTAGCGGGAAGCACCGGGGAGCTGTTTTTT
cdr3_aa: CASSWLAGSTGELFF
j_call: TRBJ2-2
v_call: TRBV5-1
clone_size: NA
cdr3_length: 15
d_call: TRBD2

cdr3_nt: TGTGCCAGTAGTATTTCCTCCAGGGGTTACTATGGCTACACCTTC
cdr3_aa: CASSISSRGYYGYTF
j_call: TRBJ1-2
v_call: TRBV19
clone_size: NA
cdr3_length: 15
d_call: NA

cdr3_nt: TGTGCCAGCAGTCATGCCTATGACAGGGCCAACACCGGGGAGCTGTTTTTT
cdr3_aa: CASSHAYDRANTGELFF
j_call: TRBJ2-2
v_call: TRBV11-2
clone_size: once
cdr3_length: 17
d_call: TRBD1

cdr3_nt: TGTGCCAGCAGTCCGACAGTGCCAGCAACCCAGTACTTC
cdr3_aa: CASSPTVPATQYF
j_call: TRBJ2-5
v_call: TRBV6-6
clone_size: NA
cdr3_length: 13
d_call: NA

cdr3_nt: TGTGCCAGCAGGTACGACAGATTATATGGCTACACCTTC
cdr3_aa: CASRYDRLYGYTF
j_call: TRBJ1-2
v_call: TRBV28
clone_size: NA
cdr3_length: 13
d_call: NA

cdr3_nt: TGTGCCAGCAGCCAAAGCGGACAGGGGGGAGAGACCCAGTACTTC
cdr3_aa: CASSQSGQGGETQYF
j_call: TRBJ2-5
v_call: TRBV28
clone_size: NA
cdr3_length: 15
d_call: TRBD1

cdr3_nt: TGTGCCAGCAGTTCCTTTTTCGGGAGGGTAGGCTCTGGGGCCAACGTCCTGACTTTC
cdr3_aa: CASSSFFGRVGSGANVLTF
j_call: TRBJ2-6
v_call: TRBV28
clone_size: NA
cdr3_length: 19
d_call: TRBD2

cdr3_nt: TGCGCCAGCAGCCAAGATGGGGGGCGTCGGACTGAAGCTTTCTTT
cdr3_aa: CASSQDGGRRTEAFF
j_call: TRBJ1-1
v_call: TRBV4-1
clone_size: few
cdr3_length: 15
d_call: NA

cdr3_nt: TGTGCCTCACAGGGCGCCGGGGAGCTGTTTTTT
cdr3_aa: CASQGAGELFF
j_call: TRBJ2-2
v_call: TRBV30
clone_size: NA
cdr3_length: 11
d_call: NA

cdr3_nt: TGTGCCACCAGCAGAGAGGGACTAGCGGGAGGGCCTCGGTCCTACAATGAGCAGTTCTTC
cdr3_aa: CATSREGLAGGPRSYNEQFF
j_call: TRBJ2-1
v_call: TRBV15
clone_size: once
cdr3_length: 20
d_call: TRBD2

cdr3_nt: TGTGCCAGCAGGCCACTTACTAGCGGAGTCTACAATGAGCAGTTCTTC
cdr3_aa: CASRPLTSGVYNEQFF
j_call: TRBJ2-1
v_call: TRBV27
clone_size: NA
cdr3_length: 16
d_call: TRBD2

cdr3_nt: TGCAGCGTTGAGCGAGGCCCGGCGGGGAGCACTGAAGCTTTCTTT
cdr3_aa: CSVERGPAGSTEAFF
j_call: TRBJ1-1
v_call: TRBV29-1
clone_size: NA
cdr3_length: 15
d_call: NA

cdr3_nt: TGTGCCAGCAGTACTTGGAGGGAGGTCAACTTC
cdr3_aa: CASSTWREVNF
j_call: TRBJ2-7
v_call: TRBV28
clone_size: NA
cdr3_length: 11
d_call: NA

cdr3_nt: TGTGCCAGCAAGAGGGCGGCCCCCGATGAGCAGTTCTTC
cdr3_aa: CASKRAAPDEQFF
j_call: TRBJ2-1
v_call: TRBV28
clone_size: NA
cdr3_length: 13
d_call: NA

cdr3_nt: TGTGCCAGCAATTTTCGGGAGGCAGAGACCCAGTACTTC
cdr3_aa: CASNFREAETQYF
j_call: TRBJ2-5
v_call: TRBV2
clone_size: NA
cdr3_length: 13
d_call: TRBD2

cdr3_nt: TGTGCCAGCAGTGAATTGACAGGAGAGACCCAGTACTTC
cdr3_aa: CASSELTGETQYF
j_call: TRBJ2-5
v_call: TRBV2
clone_size: NA
cdr3_length: 13
d_call: NA

cdr3_nt: TGTGCCAGCAGTCGAGACGGTGCAACTAATGAAAAACTGTTTTTT
cdr3_aa: CASSRDGATNEKLFF
j_call: TRBJ1-4
v_call: TRBV2
clone_size: NA
cdr3_length: 15
d_call: NA

cdr3_nt: TGTGCCACAACTAGCGGGAGGTTCGAGCAGTTCTTC
cdr3_aa: CATTSGRFEQFF
j_call: TRBJ2-1
v_call: TRBV6-5
clone_size: once
cdr3_length: 12
d_call: TRBD2

cdr3_nt: TGCGCCAGCAGCCTCCGGACAGGGGAGCTCTACGAGCAGTACTTC
cdr3_aa: CASSLRTGELYEQYF
j_call: TRBJ2-7
v_call: TRBV4-1
clone_size: NA
cdr3_length: 15
d_call: TRBD1

cdr3_nt: TGCGCCAGCAGCTTGCTAGGGGGAGGAGGTAATGAAAAACTGTTTTTT
cdr3_aa: CASSLLGGGGNEKLFF
j_call: TRBJ1-4
v_call: TRBV5-1
clone_size: NA
cdr3_length: 16
d_call: NA

cdr3_nt: TGTGCCAGCAGTTTTAGCGGAACCCTCACAGATACGCAGTATTTT
cdr3_aa: CASSFSGTLTDTQYF
j_call: TRBJ2-3
v_call: TRBV7-3
clone_size: NA
cdr3_length: 15
d_call: NA

cdr3_nt: TGTGCCAGCAGTACGACTAGCGGGAGATCGGGGGAGCAGTACTTC
cdr3_aa: CASSTTSGRSGEQYF
j_call: TRBJ2-7
v_call: TRBV6-6
clone_size: NA
cdr3_length: 15
d_call: TRBD2

cdr3_nt: TGTGCCAGCAGCTTACTGCCCGGAGGAACTAATGAAAAACTGTTTTTT
cdr3_aa: CASSLLPGGTNEKLFF
j_call: TRBJ1-4
v_call: TRBV7-9
clone_size: once
cdr3_length: 16
d_call: NA

cdr3_nt: TGTGCCATCAGGTTAGCGGGAGGGCCGGGTCGCGAGCAGTACTTC
cdr3_aa: CAIRLAGGPGREQYF
j_call: TRBJ2-7
v_call: TRBV10-3
clone_size: NA
cdr3_length: 15
d_call: TRBD2

cdr3_nt: TGTGCCAGCAGTTCGACAACGCGAAACACCATATATTTT
cdr3_aa: CASSSTTRNTIYF
j_call: TRBJ1-3
v_call: TRBV6-6
clone_size: NA
cdr3_length: 13
d_call: NA

cdr3_nt: TGTGCCAGCAGCCGGCCGCTAACCGGCGGGACTGAAGCTTTCTTT
cdr3_aa: CASSRPLTGGTEAFF
j_call: TRBJ1-1
v_call: TRBV7-2
clone_size: NA
cdr3_length: 15
d_call: NA

cdr3_nt: TGTGCCTGGAGTCCTTACCGACCTACAGGGAATGAAAAACTGTTTTTT
cdr3_aa: CAWSPYRPTGNEKLFF
j_call: TRBJ1-4
v_call: TRBV30
clone_size: few
cdr3_length: 16
d_call: NA

cdr3_nt: TGTGCCAGCTCACCACCGAGCCGGCTAGATACGCAGTATTTT
cdr3_aa: CASSPPSRLDTQYF
j_call: TRBJ2-3
v_call: TRBV18
clone_size: NA
cdr3_length: 14
d_call: NA

cdr3_nt: TGCGCCAGCAGCCAAGACAGCGCGGCCGGGGAGCTGTTTTTT
cdr3_aa: CASSQDSAAGELFF
j_call: TRBJ2-2
v_call: TRBV4-1
clone_size: NA
cdr3_length: 14
d_call: NA

cdr3_nt: TGTGCCAGCAGCTTGCGGGGTGTCTTCAATGAGCAGTTCTTC
cdr3_aa: CASSLRGVFNEQFF
j_call: TRBJ2-1
v_call: TRBV5-6
clone_size: NA
cdr3_length: 14
d_call: NA

cdr3_nt: TGCGCCAGCAGACTAGGGGGCTGGGGGAACACTGAAGCTTTCTTT
cdr3_aa: CASRLGGWGNTEAFF
j_call: TRBJ1-1
v_call: TRBV5-1
clone_size: NA
cdr3_length: 15
d_call: TRBD1

cdr3_nt: TGTGCCAGCAGCAGAAGACCCCCAGGAGTCTTC
cdr3_aa: CASSRRPPGVF
j_call: TRBJ1-2
v_call: TRBV5-6
clone_size: NA
cdr3_length: 11
d_call: NA

cdr3_nt: TGTGCCAGCAGCGTAGGGCTAGCGGGAGGGCCAGGATACGAGCAGTACTTC
cdr3_aa: CASSVGLAGGPGYEQYF
j_call: TRBJ2-7
v_call: TRBV9
clone_size: NA
cdr3_length: 17
d_call: TRBD2

cdr3_nt: TGTGCCAGCAGCTTACAGGGGACTCACTACGAGCAGTACTTC
cdr3_aa: CASSLQGTHYEQYF
j_call: TRBJ2-7
v_call: TRBV7-6
clone_size: NA
cdr3_length: 14
d_call: NA